This passage covers 3 T cell receptor beta chains from one sample sequenced in a study of PD-1 blockade in mismatch repair-deficient tumors. Profiling relied on immunoSEQ multiplex PCR, and the TCRdb table lists in-frame clones only, not all of them. The sample records about 63,000 clones, more than 70% being singletons. Sequences were derived from peripheral blood, sampled 52 weeks after starting pembrolizumab. The receptor source for this set is an adult with mismatch repair-deficient cancer.

This clone turned up a few times. V and J are TRBV29-1 and TRBJ1-2, with 9 bases aligning to TRBD1. The trim removed 7 bases at V and 4 bases at J, leaving 4 bases unmatched. Germline V gives CDR1 SQVTM, CDR2 ANQGSEA. The CDR3 has 12 residues. The CDR3 loop is CSADRGGYGYTF. CDR3 DNA sequence: TGCAGCGCGGACAGGGGAGGCTATGGCTACACCTTC.

This rearrangement joins TRBV25-1 to TRBJ2-5, with 12 bases identical to TRBD2. V was pared by 6 bases and J by 5 bases, with 10 bases of the junction left unmatched. The germline CDR1 and CDR2 sequences are MGHDK and SYGVNS. CDR3 length: 16 amino acids. The CDR3 loop is CASSRTSGAGQETQYF. CDR3 DNA sequence: TGTGCCAGCAGCCGGACTAGCGGGGCCGGGCAGGAGACCCAGTACTTC.

This clone showed up just a few times. V gene TRBV9 combines with J gene TRBJ1-5; the D is unclear. This CDR3 has 14 residues. With 3 bases removed from V and 3 bases from J, the gap between germline ends came to 10 bases. CDR1 and CDR2 (germline): SGDLS, YYNGEE. CDR3 DNA: TGTGCCAGCAGCGCAGGACGGTCCAATCAGCCCCAGCATTTT. Encoded protein: CASSAGRSNQPQHF.